This TCR beta chain stems from a study of a mutant IDH1 vaccine in newly diagnosed glioma. Time point here: baseline, week 1 (first vaccination visit). Regarding treatment: pre-vaccination baseline after standard-of-care therapy. TCRdb's copy holds only in-frame clones and misses some; the assay was immunoSEQ multiplex PCR. Among tens of thousands of clones listed, roughly 87% were seen once. Germline loops: CDR1 SEHNR, CDR2 FQNEAQ (reference sequence). V was pared by 6 bases and J by 1 base, with 15 bases between. The CDR3 covers 16 residues. With regard to this clone: The antigen is unknown.

General study points: Pseudoprogression seemed unrelated to changes in top peripheral T cell clonotypes.

This chain connects TRBV7-9 to TRBJ2-2, with D perhaps being TRBD1 or TRBD2 (5 bases each). The receptor was derived from a man aged 35 to 55 with glioma. Some clones in this sample may be carry-over from other donors' samples. The sequencing used PBMCs, collected from a glioma patient treated with radiotherapy, temozolomide or both. In nucleotides, the CDR3 is TGTGCCAGCAGACCTACGGGGACGGAGAACACCGGGGAGCTGTTTTTT. It yields the protein CASRPTGTENTGELFF.